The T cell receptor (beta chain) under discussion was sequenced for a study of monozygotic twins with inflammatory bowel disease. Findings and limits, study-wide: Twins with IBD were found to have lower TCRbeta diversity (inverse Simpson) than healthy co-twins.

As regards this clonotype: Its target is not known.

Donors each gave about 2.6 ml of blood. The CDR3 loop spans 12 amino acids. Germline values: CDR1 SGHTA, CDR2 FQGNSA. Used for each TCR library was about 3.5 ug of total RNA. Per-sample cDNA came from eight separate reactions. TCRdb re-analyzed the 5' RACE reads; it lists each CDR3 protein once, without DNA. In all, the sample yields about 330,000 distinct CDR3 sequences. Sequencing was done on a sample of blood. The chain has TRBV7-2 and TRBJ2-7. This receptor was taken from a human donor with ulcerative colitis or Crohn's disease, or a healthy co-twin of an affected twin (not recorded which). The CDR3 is CASSLVTYEQYF.